Following are 15 T cell receptor beta chains from one sample sequenced in a study of shared clonotypes between healthy human individuals. CD45RO-negative CD8 cells positively selected for CCR7 made up the naive population, which excluded terminally differentiated effector memory CD45RA+ cells. Profiled with immunoSEQ multiplex PCR; TCRdb holds only in-frame clones, not every one. In the table there are about 2.2 million clones, over 85% of which are singletons. Material: naive CD8+ T cells from PBMCs. The receptors come from a man younger than 35 in good health. Some clones in this sample may be carry-over from other donors' samples.

J is TRBJ1-4 and V is TRBV19; D call uncertain. The CDR3 totals 14 residues. V shed 5 bases and J shed 7 bases, with 14 bases lying between them. Germline V lookup: CDR1 LNHDA, CDR2 SQIVND (reference sequence). CDR3 DNA: TGTGCCAGTAGTCAGGTGGCACGAAGTGAAAAACTGTTTTTT. As protein: CASSQVARSEKLFF.

This chain joins TRBV7-9 and TRBJ2-7, with a weak D call TRBD2 (5 bases). The V gene lost 8 bases and the J gene lost 7 bases, with 9 bases spanning the gap. The CDR3 is made up of 10 amino acids. Germline V gene lookup returns CDR1 SEHNR and CDR2 FQNEAQ (reference sequence). The CDR3 here is CASAPGEQYF. For the CDR3, the DNA is TGTGCCAGCGCCCCGGGGGAGCAGTACTTC. Full variable domain (rest looked up from reference TRBV7-9 and TRBJ2-7): DTGVSQNPRHKITKRGQNVTFRCDPISEHNRLYWYRQTLGQGPEFLTYFQNEAQLEKSRLLSDRFSAERPKGSFSTLEIQRTEQGDSAMYLCASAPGEQYFGPGTRLTVT.

This chain joins TRBV19 and TRBJ2-1; D remains unclear. Trimming cost V 1 base and J 3 bases, with 13 bases left between them. This CDR3 has 16 amino acids. Germline V gene lookup returns CDR1 LNHDA and CDR2 SQIVND (reference sequence). The CDR3 coding sequence is TGTGCCAGTAGTATAGGGTCAAGCGCTCTCTACAATGAGCAGTTCTTC. It is translated as CASSIGSSALYNEQFF.

CDR3 loop: CASSPVTLTDTQYF. The CDR3 DNA sequence: TGCGCCAGCAGCCCAGTGACTCTGACAGATACGCAGTATTTT. The V and J genes are TRBV4-1 and TRBJ2-3; D gene uncertain. Trimming pared 4 bases from V and 3 bases from J, leaving 11 bases between. Germline assignment: CDR1 MGHRA and CDR2 YSYEKL. This CDR3 has 14 amino acids.

This chain connects TRBV7-8 to TRBJ2-3; 8 nucleotides match TRBD2. Trimming took 6 bases from V and 6 from J; bases not matched to a gene: 11. Germline CDR1 reads SGHVS; CDR2 reads FQNEAQ. The CDR3 totals 15 residues. The CDR3 loop is CASRSSRGVADTQYF. The CDR3 DNA reads as TGTGCCAGCAGGTCTTCGCGGGGGGTCGCGGATACGCAGTATTTT.

The chain employs TRBV19 and TRBJ1-5; D is unclear. This CDR3 region has 14 residues. The V end was cut by 6 bases, the J end by 5 bases, with 14 bases between. The germline gives CDR1 LNHDA, CDR2 SQIVND (reference sequence). CDR3 amino acids: CASSLRQVHQPQHF. The CDR3 DNA follows: TGTGCCAGTAGCCTCAGGCAGGTGCATCAGCCCCAGCATTTT.

V and J are TRBV7-9 and TRBJ2-3; 7 nucleotides agree with TRBD1. Germline V gene lookup returns CDR1 SEHNR and CDR2 FQNEAQ (reference sequence). This CDR3 has 17 residues. Unmatched junction bases numbered 13, after V lost 5 bases and J lost 2 bases. This CDR3 is CASSHPRKGAPTDTQYF. CDR3 in DNA: TGTGCCAGCAGCCATCCTCGTAAGGGGGCTCCCACAGATACGCAGTATTTT.

This clone came up a few times. V is TRBV6-5 and J is TRBJ2-2; D is tentatively TRBD1 or TRBD2 (5 bases each). CDR3 size: 14 residues. The V end lost 2 bases, the J end lost 10 bases, and 14 bases lay between the germline ends. Germline lookup yields CDR1 MNHEY and CDR2 SVGAGI. CDR3 sequence: CASSYGPLGEELFF. The CDR3 DNA reads TGTGCCAGCAGTTACGGGCCCTTGGGGGAGGAGCTGTTTTTT.

This rearrangement joins TRBV29-1 to TRBJ2-3; D possibly uses TRBD1 or TRBD2 (5 bases each). CDR1 and CDR2 (germline): SQVTM, ANQGSEA. V gave up 7 bases and J gave up 5 bases, with 22 bases separating them. The CDR3 is 15 residues long. The CDR3 DNA sequence: TGCAGCGCTCCCAACTGGGACCCTTCAGGAGATACGCAGTATTTT. It specifies CSAPNWDPSGDTQYF.

The chain employs TRBV9 and TRBJ2-1; 10 positions agree with TRBD1. The germline CDR1 and CDR2 sequences are SGDLS and YYNGEE. The junction had 7 bases not matched to a gene; V was cut back by 7 bases and J by 3 bases. CDR3 size: 15 residues. This CDR3 is CASGKTGGSYNEQFF. The CDR3, as DNA: TGTGCCAGCGGTAAGACAGGGGGCAGCTACAATGAGCAGTTCTTC.

The chain couples TRBV5-4 to TRBJ1-2; 11 bases are shared with TRBD1. Germline lookup yields CDR1 SGHNT and CDR2 YYREEE (reference sequence). The CDR3 sequence is 16 residues long. V gave up 4 bases and J gave up 6 bases; unmatched junction bases: 11. The CDR3 loop is CASSIRTGGILDGYTF. Written as DNA, the CDR3 is TGTGCCAGCAGCATACGGACAGGGGGCATTCTGGATGGCTACACCTTC.

This clone appeared a single time. The CDR3 region is CATSREGRHYEQYF. The CDR3 DNA reads as TGTGCCACCAGCAGAGAAGGAAGGCATTACGAGCAGTACTTC. The chain combines TRBV15 with TRBJ2-7; D unresolved. The CDR3 has 14 amino acids. With 0 bases removed from V and 4 bases from J, the gap between germline ends came to 10 bases. CDR1 LNHNV and CDR2 YYDKDF come from the germline V gene (reference sequence).

The genes are TRBV6-6 and TRBJ2-7; 7 nucleotides line up with TRBD2. Germline V gene data show CDR1 as MNHNY and CDR2 as SVGAGI (reference sequence). CDR3 length: 14 amino acids. V was pared by 11 bases and J by 4 bases, with 14 bases of the junction left unmatched. The CDR3 reads CAVSPAGAGYEQYF. The DNA for the CDR3 is TGTGCCGTCTCTCCCGCGGGAGCTGGTTACGAGCAGTACTTC.

This chain joins TRBV29-1 and TRBJ2-1, with D maybe TRBD2 (6 bases). The length of the CDR3 is 14 residues. CDR1 is SQVTM and CDR2 is ANQGSEA in the germline V gene. V was pared by 6 bases and J by 0 bases, with 12 bases between. The CDR3 sequence is CSVRLGLSYNEQFF. In DNA, the CDR3 is TGCAGCGTACGACTAGGCCTCTCCTACAATGAGCAGTTCTTC.

The chain recombines TRBV6-1 with TRBJ1-5; weak D call: TRBD1 (6 bases). This CDR3 contains 15 residues. Germline values: CDR1 MNHNS, CDR2 SASEGT. Between the trimmed V and J ends, which lost 2 bases and 6 bases, there was a span of 14 bases. The CDR3 sequence is CASSEPTGFPQPQHF. Written as DNA, the CDR3 is TGTGCCAGCAGTGAACCCACAGGGTTTCCTCAGCCCCAGCATTTT.